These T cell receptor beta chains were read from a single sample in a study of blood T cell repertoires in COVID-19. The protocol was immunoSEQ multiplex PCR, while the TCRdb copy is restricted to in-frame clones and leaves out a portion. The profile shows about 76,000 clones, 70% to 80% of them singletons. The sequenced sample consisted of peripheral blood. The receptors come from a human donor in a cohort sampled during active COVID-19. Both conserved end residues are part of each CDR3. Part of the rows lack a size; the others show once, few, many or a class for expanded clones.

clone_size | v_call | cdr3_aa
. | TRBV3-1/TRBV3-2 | CASSQGGRAGKLFF
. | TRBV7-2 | CASSNQLAGPGSNEQFF
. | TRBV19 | CASSIKGAGNSPLHF
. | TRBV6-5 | CASSEAGGHGYTF
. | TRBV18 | CASSPTWTGTGGYTF
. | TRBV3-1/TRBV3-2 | CASSQKSMGWRETQYF
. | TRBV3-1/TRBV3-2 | CASSQPDRGTEAFF
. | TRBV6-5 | CASSPDRGQYEQYF
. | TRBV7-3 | CASSLGTSGYNEQFF
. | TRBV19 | CASSGASGPNEQFF
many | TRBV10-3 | CATAGTSGRGTGELFF
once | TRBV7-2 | CASSLGGVYSNQPQHF
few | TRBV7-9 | CASSLRRGGTGELFF
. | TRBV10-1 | CATTSGSLYEQFF
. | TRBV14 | CASSQDRNTEAFF
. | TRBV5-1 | CASSNSGTTNYGYTF
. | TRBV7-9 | CASSQAGGKETQYF
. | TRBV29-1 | CSAPRIPGANEQFF